This is a list of T cell receptor beta chains from one sample in a study of blood T cell repertoires in COVID-19. Using immunoSEQ multiplex PCR, the repertoire was profiled, and TCRdb retains in-frame clones only, with some absent. This table has under 200,000 clones, about nine tenths appearing once. The specimen sequenced was peripheral blood. The receptor source for this set is a man aged 65 to 85 with active or convalescent COVID-19. Both conserved end residues are part of each CDR3. A D gene is named only where the DNA matches it firmly. Rows give clone size only sometimes, using once, few, many, or a class for an expanded clone.

V	J	size	D	CDR3	DNA
TRBV7-2	TRBJ2-7	NA	TRBD2	CASSLVAGVKGEQYF	TGTGCCAGCAGCTTAGTAGCGGGAGTGAAGGGCGAGCAGTACTTC
TRBV6-2/TRBV6-3	TRBJ1-2	once	NA	CASSYGDNNYGYTF	TGTGCCAGCAGTTATGGGGACAACAACTATGGCTACACCTTC
TRBV10-3	TRBJ2-1	once	TRBD2	CAISVGLAGGNEQFF	TGTGCCATCAGTGTAGGACTAGCGGGAGGTAATGAGCAGTTCTTC
TRBV2	TRBJ1-4	NA	NA	CASSEQGEKLFF	TGTGCCAGCAGTGAACAGGGTGAAAAACTGTTTTTT
TRBV6-6	TRBJ1-5	once	NA	CASSLVPQHF	TGTGCCAGCAGTCTCGTCCCCCAGCATTTT
TRBV30	TRBJ1-3	NA	TRBD1	CAWSSTRTGLGNTIYF	TGTGCCTGGAGTAGCACGCGGACAGGGTTGGGAAACACCATATATTTT
TRBV3-1/TRBV3-2	TRBJ2-6	NA	NA	CATEEGPGANVLTF	TGTGCCACCGAGGAGGGGCCTGGGGCCAACGTCCTGACTTTC
TRBV15	TRBJ2-1	NA	TRBD2	CATSGRLAGEQFF	TGTGCCACCAGCGGCAGACTAGCGGGTGAGCAGTTCTTC
TRBV11-2	TRBJ2-1	NA	NA	CAAGVPRTNEQFF	TGTGCCGCCGGGGTACCTAGAACGAATGAGCAGTTCTTC
TRBV7-2	TRBJ1-5	NA	TRBD1	CASSPGTGVNQPQHF	TGTGCCAGCAGCCCCGGGACAGGGGTAAATCAGCCCCAGCATTTT
TRBV30	TRBJ1-1	NA	TRBD1	CAWSRDRGGTEAFF	TGTGCCTGGAGTCGGGACAGGGGGGGCACTGAAGCTTTCTTT
TRBV19	TRBJ1-3	NA	TRBD1	CASSIPTGTGNTIYF	TGTGCCAGTAGTATCCCGACAGGGACTGGAAACACCATATATTTT
TRBV5-1	TRBJ2-3	NA	TRBD1	CASSSQGDTQYF	TGCGCCAGCAGCTCACAGGGGGATACGCAGTATTTT
TRBV5-1	TRBJ2-1	NA	TRBD2	CASRPGTSGRGSSYNEQFF	TGCGCCAGCAGACCTGGGACTAGCGGGAGGGGGAGCTCCTACAATGAGCAGTTCTTC
TRBV18	TRBJ2-7	NA	NA	CASSLDSYEQYF	TGTGCCAGCTCACTGGACAGCTACGAGCAGTACTTC
TRBV5-1	TRBJ1-1	NA	TRBD1	CASSFDRGRRAFF	TGCGCCAGCAGCTTTGACAGGGGGAGAAGGGCTTTCTTT
TRBV6-5	TRBJ2-1	NA	TRBD1	CASRRGQVNNEQFF	TGTGCCAGCAGGAGGGGACAGGTTAACAATGAGCAGTTCTTC
TRBV5-1	TRBJ2-5	NA	TRBD2	CASSLSSGGKETQYF	TGCGCCAGCAGCTTGTCAAGCGGGGGCAAAGAGACCCAGTACTTC
TRBV7-9	TRBJ2-1	NA	TRBD2	CASVLAGDNEQFF	TGTGCCAGCGTACTAGCGGGGGACAATGAGCAGTTCTTC
TRBV27	TRBJ1-6	NA	NA	CASSEQATGSPLHF	TGTGCCAGCAGTGAACAGGCGACCGGTTCGCCCCTCCACTTT
TRBV4-1	TRBJ2-5	few	TRBD1	CASSQGQGVKTQYF	TGCGCCAGCAGCCAGGGACAGGGGGTAAAGACCCAGTACTTC
TRBV18	TRBJ1-1	once	NA	CASSPKIESTEAFF	TGTGCCAGCTCACCAAAAATTGAGTCCACTGAAGCTTTCTTT
TRBV5-1	TRBJ1-3	NA	NA	CASSLGTPLENTIYF	TGCGCCAGCAGCTTGGGGACACCGCTTGAAAACACCATATATTTT
TRBV11-3	TRBJ2-1	NA	TRBD1	CASSAGQGFGTSYNEQFF	TGTGCCAGCAGCGCGGGACAGGGGTTTGGGACCTCCTACAATGAGCAGTTCTTC
TRBV5-1	TRBJ2-6	NA	NA	CASSLGPPGGNVLTF	TGCGCCAGCAGCTTGGGTCCGCCCGGAGGCAACGTCCTGACTTTC
TRBV11-3	TRBJ2-2	NA	NA	CASSLGGPGELFF	TGTGCCAGCAGCTTGGGAGGCCCCGGGGAGCTGTTTTTT
TRBV6-2/TRBV6-3	TRBJ2-1	NA	NA	CASSYGPGLSYNEQFF	TGTGCCAGCAGTTACGGTCCGGGACTCTCCTACAATGAGCAGTTCTTC
TRBV6-5	TRBJ2-6	few	NA	CATTGFGWANVLTF	TGTGCCACAACAGGGTTCGGTTGGGCCAACGTCCTGACTTTC
TRBV6-2/TRBV6-3	TRBJ1-1	NA	TRBD1	CASSYSTGGFTEAFF	TGTGCCAGCAGTTACTCGACAGGGGGCTTCACTGAAGCTTTCTTT